This T cell receptor beta chain was obtained from a study of identical twins. Germline-derived CDR1 and CDR2 are SGHTA and FQGTGA. The V gene end was trimmed by 4 bases and the J gene end by 2 bases; junction bases not matched to a gene: 3. CDR3 length: 14 residues. TCRdb recomputed calls from the 5' RACE reads with MiXCR, one row per CDR3 protein. Counted here are about 920,000 distinct CDR3 sequences, 12% occurring once; the ten biggest clones make up about 1.6%. These same data were also listed under a study on yellow fever vaccine responses in identical twins.

This TCR was sampled from a woman aged 18-35 years in good health. This sequence joins TRBV7-3 and TRBJ2-3; 7 bases match TRBD1. Sequenced sample: PBMCs. CDR3 loop: CASSSGGVTDTQYF. CDR3 nucleotides: TGTGCCAGCAGCTCAGGGGGTGTCACAGATACGCAGTATTTT.